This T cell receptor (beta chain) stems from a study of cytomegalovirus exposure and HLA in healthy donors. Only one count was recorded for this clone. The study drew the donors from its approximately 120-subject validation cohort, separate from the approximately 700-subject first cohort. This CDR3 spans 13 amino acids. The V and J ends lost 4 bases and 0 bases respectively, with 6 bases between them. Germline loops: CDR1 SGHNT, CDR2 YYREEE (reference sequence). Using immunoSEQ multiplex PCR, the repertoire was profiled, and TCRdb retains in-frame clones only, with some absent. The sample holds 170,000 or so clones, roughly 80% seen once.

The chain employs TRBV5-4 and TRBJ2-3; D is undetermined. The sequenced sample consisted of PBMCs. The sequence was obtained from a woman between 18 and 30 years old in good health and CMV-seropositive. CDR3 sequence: CASSTHSTDTQYF. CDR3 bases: TGTGCCAGCAGCACACATAGCACAGATACGCAGTATTTT.